This T cell receptor (beta chain) was profiled in a study of T cell repertoires in cytomegalovirus infection. Study at large: Based on public TCR beta signatures, there were indications of CMV infection and of a matching HLA type. Broader study findings: Public TCR beta family frequency separated CMV-and-HLA carriers, including in an independent cohort. The study found HLA-C-restricted CMV-specific TCR beta clonotypes dominating the ex vivo response.

TCRdb called the reads again in MiXCR, with one record for every CDR3 protein. The profile shows about 920,000 distinct CDR3 sequences, more than 25% of them singletons. V was clipped by 7 bases and J by 0 bases; unmatched bases: 5. CDR3 size: 15 residues. A word on this clonotype: Its antigen is currently unknown.

The V and J genes are TRBV12-3 or TRBV12-4 and TRBJ1-3; 8 positions agree with TRBD1. This receptor was taken from a human donor in good health (CMV status not recorded). Some clones in this sample may be carry-over from other donors' samples. Specimen: cultured CD8+ T cells from PBMCs, collected from culture after CMV antigen stimulation. The CDR3 protein is CASNGDRNSGNTIYF. The CDR3 DNA reads TGTGCCAGCAATGGGGACAGGAACTCTGGAAACACCATATATTTT.